Detailed here is one TCR beta chain. Produced via immunoSEQ multiplex PCR; TCRdb's table is partial and in-frame only. The data contain approximately 44,000 clones, roughly nine tenths of them singletons. Time point denoted: peripheral blood 6 weeks after treatment start. This specimen belongs to a study of PD-L1 blockade in urothelial cancer. Overall study: Atezolizumab, begun by patients around 2014, was given at 1,200 mg intravenously every 3 weeks. The researchers analyzed blood 3 weeks (second dose) and 6 weeks after treatment start.

This CDR3 comprises 16 residues. The germline V gene encodes CDR1 MDHEN and CDR2 SYDVKM. J lost 2 bases, V lost 5 bases, and 4 bases had no gene match. The source is a man between 65 and 85 years old with urothelial cancer. The chain combines TRBV28 with TRBJ2-6; 9 bases fit TRBD1. The material was PBMCs, obtained around atezolizumab (anti-PD-L1) treatment. In nucleotides, the CDR3 is TGTGCCAGCAGTCTTACAGGGGGCGCTGGGGCCAACGTCCTGACTTTC. This sequence encodes CASSLTGGAGANVLTF.